This T cell receptor (beta chain) was profiled in a study of T-cell reconstitution after alpha-beta-depleted transplantation in children. Findings and limits, study-wide: Several hundred expanded graft clones reportedly were the source of alpha-beta T cells about two months after transplant. Among T cells one year after transplant, newly produced cells accounted for most counts and diversity. Surviving recipient cells, namely T cells and thymic progenitors, were the source of high day-60 TCRbeta diversity in some patients.

Deletions cut 2 bases from V and 7 bases from J, with 8 bases between. The CDR3 has 13 residues. The library targeted TCRbeta and was prepared with unique molecular identifiers. TCRdb independently ran MiXCR on the PCR reads; one entry per CDR3 protein. Among about 980,000 distinct CDR3 sequences listed, about 26% were seen once. For this clonotype: Its antigen is still unknown.

This chain joins TRBV12-3 or TRBV12-4 and TRBJ1-4, with D hard to call. Sequencing was performed on PBMCs, mostly from graft donor cells, taken 360 days after TCRalphabeta/CD19-depleted stem cell transplant. The origin of this receptor is a boy under three years old who had a stem cell transplant for SCID, so the T cells may come from the graft donor. The CDR3 protein is CASSLSGFEKLFF. CDR3 DNA sequence: TGTGCCAGCAGTTTATCCGGTTTTGAAAAACTGTTTTTT.